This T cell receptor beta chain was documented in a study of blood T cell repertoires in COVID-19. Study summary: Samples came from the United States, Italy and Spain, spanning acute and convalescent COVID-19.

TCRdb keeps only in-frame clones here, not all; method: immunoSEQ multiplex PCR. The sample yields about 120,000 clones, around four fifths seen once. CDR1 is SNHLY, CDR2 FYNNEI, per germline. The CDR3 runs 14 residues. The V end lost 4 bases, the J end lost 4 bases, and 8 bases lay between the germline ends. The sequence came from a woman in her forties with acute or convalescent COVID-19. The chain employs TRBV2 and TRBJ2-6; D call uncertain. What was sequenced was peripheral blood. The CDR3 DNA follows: TGTGCCAGCAGTGTGCGGATAGGGGCCAACGTCCTGACTTTC. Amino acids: CASSVRIGANVLTF.